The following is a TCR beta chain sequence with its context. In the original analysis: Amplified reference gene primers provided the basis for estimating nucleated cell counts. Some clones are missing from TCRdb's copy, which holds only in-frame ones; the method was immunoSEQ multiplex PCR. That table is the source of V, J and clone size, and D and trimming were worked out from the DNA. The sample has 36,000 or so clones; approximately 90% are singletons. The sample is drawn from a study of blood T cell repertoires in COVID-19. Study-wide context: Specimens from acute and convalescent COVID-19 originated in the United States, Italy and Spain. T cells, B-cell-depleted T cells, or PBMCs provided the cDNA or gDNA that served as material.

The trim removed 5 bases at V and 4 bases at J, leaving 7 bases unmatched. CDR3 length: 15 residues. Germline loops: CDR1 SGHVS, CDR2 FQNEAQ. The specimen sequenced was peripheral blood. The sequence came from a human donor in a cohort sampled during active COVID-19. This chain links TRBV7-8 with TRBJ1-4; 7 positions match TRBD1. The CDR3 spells CASSANRGRNEKLFF. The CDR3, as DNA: TGTGCCAGCAGCGCTAACAGGGGCCGTAATGAAAAACTGTTTTTT.